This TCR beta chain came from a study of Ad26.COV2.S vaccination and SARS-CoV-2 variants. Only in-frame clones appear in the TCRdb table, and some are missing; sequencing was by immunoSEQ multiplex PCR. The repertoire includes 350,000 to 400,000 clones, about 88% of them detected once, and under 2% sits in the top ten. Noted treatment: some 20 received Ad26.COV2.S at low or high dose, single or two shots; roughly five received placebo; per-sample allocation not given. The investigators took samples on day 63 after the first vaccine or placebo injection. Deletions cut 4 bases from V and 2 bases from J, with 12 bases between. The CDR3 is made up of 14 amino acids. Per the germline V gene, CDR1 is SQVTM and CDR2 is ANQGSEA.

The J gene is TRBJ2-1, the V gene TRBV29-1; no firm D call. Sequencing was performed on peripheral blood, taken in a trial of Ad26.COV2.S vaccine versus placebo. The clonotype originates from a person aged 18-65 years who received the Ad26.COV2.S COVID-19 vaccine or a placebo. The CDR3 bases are TGCAGCGTTGGTACTATAAACACCTACAATGAGCAGTTCTTC. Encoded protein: CSVGTINTYNEQFF.